Listed below are T cell receptor beta chains from one sample, sequenced in a study of blood T cell repertoires in COVID-19. This table comes from immunoSEQ multiplex PCR, and its TCRdb copy is limited to in-frame clones, with some not included. The table shows about 39,000 clones, with 65% to 85% occurring only once. Sequencing was done on a sample of peripheral blood. These receptors were collected from a man aged 60 to 75 in a cohort sampled during active COVID-19. CDR3s include the opening cysteine and the closing phenylalanine or tryptophan. Each record gives: D gene, V gene, J gene, clone size, CDR3 protein, CDR3 DNA. D genes are given only for firm matches. The size field is filled for only some rows; it gives once, few, many or a size class.

>-|TRBV4-1|TRBJ1-4|-
CASSPDRRNEKLFF
TGCGCCAGCAGCCCTGACAGGCGTAATGAAAAACTGTTTTTT
>-|TRBV4-3|TRBJ1-4|few
CASSPKIREARKLFF
TGCGCCAGCAGCCCCAAGATCCGGGAGGCTCGAAAACTGTTTTTT
>TRBD1|TRBV15|TRBJ2-5|-
CATSRDLDRGRETQYF
TGTGCCACCAGCAGAGATTTGGACAGGGGGCGTGAGACCCAGTACTTC
>TRBD2|TRBV10-2|TRBJ2-1|-
CASVLAGSHEQFF
TGCGCCAGCGTGCTAGCGGGGTCCCATGAGCAGTTCTTC
>-|TRBV27|TRBJ1-2|-
CASSSGIGGYTF
TGTGCCAGCAGTTCCGGGATCGGTGGCTACACCTTC
>TRBD1|TRBV15|TRBJ1-1|-
CATSREGETGRGPGTEAFF
TGTGCCACCAGCAGAGAAGGTGAGACAGGGCGAGGGCCTGGGACTGAAGCTTTCTTT
>TRBD2|TRBV27|TRBJ2-2|-
CASCRWGGLAVAELFF
TGTGCCAGCTGCCGGTGGGGGGGACTAGCGGTGGCGGAGCTGTTTTTT
>TRBD2|TRBV28|TRBJ2-3|-
CASSSGLGLTDTQYF
TGTGCCAGCAGTTCCGGACTAGGCCTCACAGATACGCAGTATTTT
>-|TRBV6-1|TRBJ2-6|-
CASSEAGGDGANVLTF
TGTGCCAGCAGTGAAGCGGGGGGAGATGGGGCCAACGTCCTGACTTTC
>-|TRBV3-1/TRBV3-2|TRBJ1-2|-
CASRSQQKHGYTF
TGTGCCAGCAGGTCACAGCAGAAACATGGCTACACCTTC
>-|TRBV7-2|TRBJ2-5|-
CASSFRQLETQYF
TGTGCCAGCAGTTTTAGACAGTTAGAGACCCAGTACTTC
>-|TRBV3-1/TRBV3-2|TRBJ1-6|-
CASSQVVGEANSPLHF
TGTGCCAGCAGCCAAGTTGTCGGGGAAGCTAATTCACCCCTCCACTTT
>-|TRBV7-2|TRBJ1-3|-
CASSLVRSGSGNTIYF
TGTGCCAGCAGCTTAGTGCGGTCGGGCTCTGGAAACACCATATATTTT
>-|TRBV3-1/TRBV3-2|TRBJ1-6|once
CAVGSGYSPLHF
TGTGCCGTGGGGAGCGGGTATTCACCCCTCCACTTT
>-|TRBV28|TRBJ1-5|-
CASTVVGRRAYSQPQHF
TGTGCCAGCACCGTTGTGGGGCGCAGGGCCTACTCTCAGCCCCAGCATTTT
>TRBD1|TRBV9|TRBJ2-7|-
CASSPRTGSYEQYF
TGTGCCAGCAGCCCCCGGACAGGCTCCTACGAGCAGTACTTC
>-|TRBV7-3|TRBJ2-2|-
CASRRETNTGELFF
TGTGCCAGCCGGAGAGAGACGAACACCGGGGAGCTGTTTTTT
>-|TRBV20-1|TRBJ2-6|-
CSVSGANVLTF
TGCAGTGTATCTGGGGCCAACGTCCTGACTTTC
>TRBD2|TRBV7-2|TRBJ2-7|once
CASSLEQRDYEQYF
TGTGCCAGCAGCTTAGAGCAGCGGGACTACGAGCAGTACTTC
>-|TRBV2|TRBJ2-7|-
CASRPGSAYEQYF
TGTGCCAGCAGGCCCGGGAGCGCCTACGAGCAGTACTTC
>TRBD1|TRBV25-1|TRBJ2-5|few
CASSERGQGETQYF
TGTGCCAGCAGTGAAAGGGGACAGGGAGAGACCCAGTACTTC
>TRBD1|TRBV5-5|TRBJ2-7|-
CASSLSRTGGSYEQYF
TGTGCCAGCAGCCTCTCCCGGACAGGGGGCTCCTACGAGCAGTACTTC
>TRBD2|TRBV2|TRBJ2-1|-
CASSESGSANEQFF
TGTGCCAGCAGTGAAAGCGGGAGCGCCAATGAGCAGTTCTTC
>-|TRBV19|TRBJ1-5|-
CASRPGDRSNQPQHF
TGTGCCAGTAGGCCAGGGGACCGAAGCAATCAGCCCCAGCATTTT
>-|TRBV10-3|TRBJ2-3|-
CAISKTRQQSTDTQYF
TGTGCCATCAGCAAGACGAGACAGCAAAGCACAGATACGCAGTATTTT
>-|TRBV27|TRBJ2-1|-
CASSLYYGGSYNEQFF
TGTGCCAGCAGTCTATATTACGGGGGCTCCTACAATGAGCAGTTCTTC
>TRBD2|TRBV28|TRBJ2-3|-
CASSILAAYSDTQYF
TGTGCCAGCAGCATACTAGCGGCCTACTCAGATACGCAGTATTTT
>TRBD2|TRBV3-1/TRBV3-2|TRBJ2-1|-
CASSQEVAGAGVFF
TGTGCCAGCAGCCAAGAGGTAGCGGGGGCCGGTGTGTTCTTC
>TRBD1|TRBV7-9|TRBJ2-7|few
CASSRRSPGQGVEYEQYF
TGTGCCAGCAGCCGACGGTCGCCGGGACAGGGGGTTGAGTACGAGCAGTACTTC
>-|TRBV30|TRBJ2-7|-
CAWSVDARSPRSF
TGTGCCTGGAGTGTAGATGCTCGGTCCCCACGGTCATTC
>TRBD2|TRBV6-5|TRBJ2-7|-
CASSSPSGGAYEQYF
TGTGCCAGCAGTTCACCCAGCGGGGGGGCCTACGAGCAGTACTTC
>-|TRBV2|TRBJ1-6|-
CASSDGEFTLHF
TGTGCCAGCAGTGACGGGGAATTCACCCTCCACTTT
>-|TRBV5-4|TRBJ2-1|-
CASSTSSWVDEQFF
TGTGCCAGCAGCACTAGTTCATGGGTGGATGAGCAGTTCTTC
>-|TRBV11-3|TRBJ1-2|-
CASSRDSYGYTF
TGTGCCAGCAGCAGAGACAGTTATGGCTACACCTTC
>-|TRBV2|TRBJ2-6|-
CASSRVSSGANVLTF
TGTGCCAGCAGTCGGGTGAGCTCTGGGGCCAACGTCCTGACTTTC
>-|TRBV7-2|TRBJ2-5|-
CASSLGGGAGDETQYF
TGTGCCAGCAGCTTAGGTGGTGGGGCAGGGGACGAGACCCAGTACTTC
>TRBD1|TRBV4-1|TRBJ1-2|-
CASSQEWGLTGGFYGYTF
TGCGCCAGCAGCCAAGAATGGGGTTTGACAGGGGGATTCTATGGCTACACCTTC